Listed below are T cell receptor beta chains from one sample, sequenced in a study of blood T cell repertoires in COVID-19. The method was immunoSEQ multiplex PCR; TCRdb's version includes in-frame clones alone and lacks a portion of them. Of approximately 91,000 clones listed, 75% to 85% are singletons. The sequenced sample consisted of peripheral blood. These receptor sequences come from a human donor in a cohort sampled during active COVID-19. Both conserved end residues are trimmed from each CDR3. Clone size is not always given. Where it is, it says once, few, many or a class for expanded clones.

>TRBV7-6|TRBJ1-5|NA
ASSLAHTGFQPQH
>TRBV25-1|TRBJ1-4|NA
ASSELGASDEKLF
>TRBV15|TRBJ2-7|NA
ATNRPGQGVREQY
>TRBV25-1|TRBJ2-7|NA
ASSEEQSYEQY
>TRBV11-2|TRBJ2-7|NA
ASSLDLTGVGGSYEQY
>TRBV5-4|TRBJ1-2|NA
ASSSQGSGNYGYT
>TRBV5-1|TRBJ2-5|NA
ASSFYGRGVETQY
>TRBV30|TRBJ2-7|NA
AWISGSPYEQY
>TRBV28|TRBJ2-5|NA
ASSFSKGRETQY
>TRBV19|TRBJ1-3|NA
ASVQEVWGAGNTIY
>TRBV3-1/TRBV3-2|TRBJ1-6|NA
ASSQGGQGNSPLH
>TRBV7-8|TRBJ1-3|NA
ASSLGTGGSGNTIY
>TRBV2|TRBJ2-7|NA
ASSDSGTGGDEQY
>TRBV6-6|TRBJ2-1|NA
ASSYSPGDSETKF
>TRBV3-1/TRBV3-2|TRBJ1-1|few
ASRHTRGTEAF